This TCR beta chain was documented in a study of Ad26.COV2.S vaccination and SARS-CoV-2 variants (dated by TCRdb to 2020 to 2022). Looking at the study overall: Vaccine-arm donors came from COV1001, a multicentre, randomized, double-blind, placebo-controlled phase I-IIa trial of Ad26.COV2.S in healthy adults. Dosing of Ad26.COV2.S was intramuscular, at either 5x10^10 or 1x10^11 viral particles, delivered as one shot or as two shots spaced 56 days apart. TCRbeta repertoire sequencing was used to assess the specificity and breadth of SARS-CoV-2-reactive T cell receptors after Ad26.COV2.S vaccination. A total of around 32 samples were included in the TCR-sequenced set, comprising roughly 20 Ad26.COV2.S vaccine recipients, 5 placebo recipients and 8 SARS-CoV-2 convalescent individuals. Participants in the trial were split at random into five groups of five each, receiving low-dose or high-dose Ad26.COV2.S once or twice, or else placebo on both occasions. Investigators did not know the trial group allocation while performing experiments and assessing outcomes. On the study overall, not on this receptor specifically: Comparable non-spike TCR breadth was observed between vaccine and placebo recipients, consistent with only spike being contained in the vaccine. The study was not powered to compare responses between vaccine doses or regimens. The authors noted that the TCR breadth and depth analyses may have underestimated total T cell responses. After vaccination, spike-specific CD8+ and CD4+ T cell responses were reported to show substantial breadth. Compared with placebo recipients, Ad26.COV2.S recipients showed higher spike-specific TCR breadth (P = 0.0014).

Looking up the germline V gene yields CDR1 SGHRS and CDR2 YFSETQ. The CDR3 runs 14 residues from the cysteine to the phenylalanine. The retained sequence is limited to the CDR3, 42 bases, with the frame set at the first base. Trimming takes 3 bases from V and 5 bases from J, and the germline ends sit 14 bases apart. Regarding this clone: This clone's antigen is unknown. Per-nucleotide qualities are absent, and no much larger clonotype sits a single base away.

The immunoSEQ Assay was the method used to sequence TCRbeta CDR3 regions. After extraction, genomic DNA underwent amplification by bias-controlled multiplex PCR, followed by high-throughput sequencing. In the original analysis: To quantify the absolute abundance of every unique TCRbeta CDR3 region, sequences were collapsed and filtered. T cell fraction was estimated by normalization of TCRbeta template counts to usable DNA, with usable DNA being measured through amplification of reference genes present in all nucleated cells. Repertoire TCRs were annotated as SARS-CoV-2-specific when V gene, CDR3 amino acid sequence and J gene were exactly matched to a known reactive TCR set. The reference SARS-CoV-2 TCR set came from MIRA and was filtered for enrichment in COVID-19-positive ImmuneCODE repertoires, removing public or cross-reactive TCRs. Using the MIRA antigens, annotated TCRs were further analysed by specific ORF or by position within an ORF. Breadth was defined as annotated unique rearrangements over total unique productive rearrangements; depth was the summed frequency of those rearrangements. TCR breadth was compared between groups using two-sided Wilcoxon rank-sum tests. Imported from immuneACCESS, the table was reduced by TCRdb to in-frame sequences with V and J called. These copies leave out some clones; in studies compared against another copy, an unresolved V gene accounts for under half, and the cause of the remainder is not known. V and J calls and clone size follow that table, whereas D and trimming were derived from the DNA. The sample table lists roughly 270,000 clones, around 87% of them with a count of one. The top ten hold about 3.6% of the sample.

The treatment or condition label here, explained by the study, means: over 15 received Ad26.COV2.S at low or high dose, single or two shots; about 5 received placebo; per-sample allocation not given. Repertoires of vaccine and placebo recipients were sequenced from samples taken on day 63 after the first injection. In Cohort 1b, fewer than 30 adults aged 18-55 years were enrolled at a single site in Boston, USA, between 29 July and 7 August 2020. Ad26.COV2.S consisted of a replication-incompetent adenovirus type 26 vector by which a prefusion-stabilized SARS-CoV-2 spike protein from the original Wuhan strain was expressed.

Sequencing used peripheral blood, obtained in a trial of Ad26.COV2.S vaccine versus placebo. The chain uses TRBV5-1 and TRBJ1-1; TRBD1 is possibly the D segment (5 matching bases). The TCR comes from a person between 18 and 60 years old who received the Ad26.COV2.S COVID-19 vaccine or a placebo. The DNA sequence follows: TGCGCCAGCAGCTACAGCGGCCGGGGGACTGAAGCTTTCTTT. Its product reads: CASSYSGRGTEAFF.